This TCR beta chain came from a study of technical replicates of blood from several donors. The protocol was immunoSEQ multiplex PCR, while the TCRdb copy is restricted to in-frame clones and leaves out a portion. The sample holds approximately 75,000 clones, approximately 97% seen once. This CDR3 has 17 amino acids. Germline CDR1 reads SGHTA; CDR2 reads FQGNSA. V gave up 3 bases and J gave up 5 bases; unmatched junction bases: 8. V is TRBV7-2 and J is TRBJ2-2; 11 nucleotides match TRBD2. This clonotype was sampled from a human donor in good health. Input material: T cells isolated from PBMCs. This CDR3 is CASSFDIGLAGTGELFF. CDR3 nucleotide sequence: TGTGCCAGCAGCTTTGACATAGGACTAGCGGGTACCGGGGAGCTGTTTTTT. Combining the CDR3 with reference TRBV7-2 and TRBJ2-2 gives the whole variable domain GAGVSQSPSNKVTEKGKDVELRCDPISGHTALYWYRQSLGQGLEFLIYFQGNSAPDKSGLPSDRFSAERTGGSVSTLTIQRTQQEDSAVYLCASSFDIGLAGTGELFFGEGSRLTVL.